Listed here are 15 T cell receptor beta chains from one sample, sequenced in a study of monozygotic twins with inflammatory bowel disease. With the 5' RACE reads reprocessed, TCRdb shows one record per CDR3 protein and no DNA. The sample includes some 170,000 distinct CDR3 sequences. Input material: blood. Receptors originate from a human donor with ulcerative colitis or Crohn's disease, or a healthy co-twin of an affected twin (not recorded which).

The chain couples TRBV6-1 to TRBJ2-2. There are 15 residues in the CDR3. The V gene's germline CDR1 is MNHNS and CDR2 SASEGT. CDR3: CASSEAGANTGELFF.

The chain employs TRBV20-1 and TRBJ1-1; TCRdb outputs TRBD1, but without DNA this stays unchecked. The CDR3 runs 14 residues. Germline assignment: CDR1 DFQATT and CDR2 SNEGSKA (reference sequence). The CDR3 loop is CSAGTGWKDTEAFF.

The chain combines TRBV5-1 with TRBJ1-2. Germline V gives CDR1 SGHRS, CDR2 YFSETQ. The CDR3 is 12 residues long. CDR3 amino acids: CASSGRDSGYTF. Drawing the rest from reference TRBV5-1 and TRBJ1-2, the complete variable domain is KAGVTQTPRYLIKTRGQQVTLSCSPISGHRSVSWYQQTPGQGLQFLFEYFSETQRNKGNFPGRFSGRQFSNSRSEMNVSTLELGDSALYLCASSGRDSGYTFGSGTRLTVV.

V usage is TRBV12-3 or TRBV12-4 and J usage is TRBJ1-3; the D call from TCRdb, TRBD1, cannot be confirmed without DNA. CDR3 length: 14 residues. This CDR3 reads CASSPGGLGNTIYF.

The chain links TRBV20-1 to TRBJ2-7; as DNA is missing, the TRBD2 call by TCRdb cannot be tested. This CDR3 is built from 15 residues. CDR1 is DFQATT and CDR2 is SNEGSKA in the germline V gene (reference sequence). The CDR3 loop is CSARELAGLLYEQYF.

The rearrangement joins TRBV7-9 to TRBJ2-7. Germline V gives CDR1 SEHNR, CDR2 FQNEAQ (reference sequence). This CDR3 has 11 residues. The CDR3: CASSALDEQYF.

The chain recombines TRBV4-1 with TRBJ2-5; TCRdb's D gene call, TRBD2, goes unchecked for lack of DNA. Germline CDR1 is MGHRA and CDR2 is YSYEKL. The CDR3 has 16 amino acids. The CDR3 reads CASSQSRTSGQETQYF.

J is TRBJ1-1 and V is TRBV6-1. This CDR3 contains 14 residues. The germline V gene has CDR1 MNHNS and CDR2 SASEGT. CDR3 amino acids: CASSEFVRNTEAFF.

The V gene is TRBV30, the J gene TRBJ2-7; there is no DNA to check the TCRdb D call of TRBD1. Germline values: CDR1 GTSNPN, CDR2 SVGIG (reference sequence). This CDR3 spans 13 amino acids. CDR3 sequence: CAWSGRPRREQYF.

The V gene is TRBV27, the J gene TRBJ2-7. CDR1 and CDR2 (germline): MNHEY, SMNVEV (reference sequence). This CDR3 has 13 amino acids. CDR3 amino acids: CASSWYGSYEQYF.

The chain combines TRBV4-1 with TRBJ2-3; TCRdb lists TRBD2, though no DNA is available to test this call. CDR3 length equals 16 residues. Germline V gene lookup returns CDR1 MGHRA and CDR2 YSYEKL. The CDR3 spells CASSQTSGRNTDTQYF.

The rearrangement links TRBV2 to TRBJ1-5. From germline, CDR1 is SNHLY and CDR2 FYNNEI. The CDR3 is 13 residues long. Here the CDR3 reads CASSTYSNQPQHF.

The chain couples TRBV7-2 to TRBJ2-2. CDR1 is SGHTA, CDR2 FQGNSA, per germline. The CDR3 length is 12 residues. CDR3 region: CASSFYAGELFF.

The CDR3 sequence is CASSSGAGYTF. This sequence joins TRBV5-1 and TRBJ1-2. The CDR3 runs to 11 residues. In germline, CDR1 is SGHRS, CDR2 YFSETQ.

This rearrangement joins TRBV7-6 to TRBJ2-1; TCRdb indicates TRBD2, and absent DNA this call remains unverified. The CDR3 loop spans 18 amino acids. Germline CDR1 reads SGHVS; CDR2 reads FNYEAQ. The CDR3 region is CASSLAPGLAGWGNEQFF.